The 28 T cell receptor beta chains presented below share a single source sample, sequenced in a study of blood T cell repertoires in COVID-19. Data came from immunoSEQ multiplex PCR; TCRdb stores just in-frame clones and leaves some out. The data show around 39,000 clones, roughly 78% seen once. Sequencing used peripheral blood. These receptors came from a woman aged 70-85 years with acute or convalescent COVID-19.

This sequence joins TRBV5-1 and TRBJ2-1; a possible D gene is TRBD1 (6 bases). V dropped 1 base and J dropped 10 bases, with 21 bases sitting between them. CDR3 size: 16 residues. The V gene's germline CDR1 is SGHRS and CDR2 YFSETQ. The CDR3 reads CASSLPGTGNKGEQFF. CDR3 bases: TGCGCCAGCAGCTTGCCAGGAACAGGGAACAAAGGCGAGCAGTTCTTC.

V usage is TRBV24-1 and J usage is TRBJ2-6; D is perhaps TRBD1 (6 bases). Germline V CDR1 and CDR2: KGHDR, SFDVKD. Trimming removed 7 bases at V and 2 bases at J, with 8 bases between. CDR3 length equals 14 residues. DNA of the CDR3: TGTGCCACCAGCAGGGGTACTGGGGCCAACGTCCTGACTTTC. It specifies CATSRGTGANVLTF.

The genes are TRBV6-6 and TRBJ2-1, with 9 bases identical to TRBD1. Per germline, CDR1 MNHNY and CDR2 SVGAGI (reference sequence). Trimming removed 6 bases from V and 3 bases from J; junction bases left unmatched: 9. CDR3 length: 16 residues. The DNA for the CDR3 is TGTGCCAGCAGGCGGCGTCAGGACAGGGGCTACAATGAGCAGTTCTTC. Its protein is CASRRRQDRGYNEQFF.

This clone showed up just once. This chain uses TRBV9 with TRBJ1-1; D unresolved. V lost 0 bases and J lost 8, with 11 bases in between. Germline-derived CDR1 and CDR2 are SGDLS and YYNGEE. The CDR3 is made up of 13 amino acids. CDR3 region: CASSVGGGGEAFF. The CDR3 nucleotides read TGTGCCAGCAGCGTAGGAGGCGGAGGGGAAGCTTTCTTT.

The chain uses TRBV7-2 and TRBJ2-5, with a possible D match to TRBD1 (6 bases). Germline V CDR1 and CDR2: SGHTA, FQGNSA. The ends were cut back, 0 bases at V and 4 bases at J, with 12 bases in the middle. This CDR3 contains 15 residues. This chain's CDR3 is CASSLANRERETQYF. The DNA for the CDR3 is TGTGCCAGCAGCTTAGCGAACAGGGAGCGAGAGACCCAGTACTTC.

The CDR3 sequence: CASSLWAGEASPLHF. As DNA, the CDR3 is TGTGCCAGCAGTTTATGGGCAGGGGAAGCTTCACCCCTCCACTTT. The genes are TRBV28 and TRBJ1-6, with TRBD1 as a possible D gene (6 bases). Trimming took 0 bases from V and 9 from J, leaving 12 bases between them. The CDR3 extends over 15 amino acids. CDR1 and CDR2 from the germline V gene are MDHEN and SYDVKM.

The DNA for the CDR3 is TGTGCCAGCTCACCAAGAGGCGGTGCAACTAATGAAAAACTGTTTTTT. Translation gives CASSPRGGATNEKLFF. The gene calls are TRBV18 and TRBJ1-4; no clear D. The V gene lost 2 bases and the J gene lost 0 bases, with 10 bases spanning the gap. The CDR3 covers 16 residues. The germline V gene has CDR1 KGHSH and CDR2 LQKENI.

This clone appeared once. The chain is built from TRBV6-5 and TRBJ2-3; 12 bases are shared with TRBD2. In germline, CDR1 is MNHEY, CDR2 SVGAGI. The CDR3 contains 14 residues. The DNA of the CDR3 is TGTGGAGCGGCTAGCGGGGGGGGCACAGATACGCAGTATTTT. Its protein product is CGAASGGGTDTQYF.

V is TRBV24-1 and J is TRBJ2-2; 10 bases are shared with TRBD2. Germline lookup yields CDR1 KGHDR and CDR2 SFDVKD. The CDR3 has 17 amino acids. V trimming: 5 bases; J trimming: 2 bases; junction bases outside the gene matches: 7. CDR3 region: CATSGTGLAVNTGELFF. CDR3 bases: TGTGCCACCAGTGGCACCGGACTAGCGGTTAACACCGGGGAGCTGTTTTTT.

Written as DNA, the CDR3 is TGTGCCAGCAGCCGGGACAGGGGATATGCCGGGGAGCTGTTTTTT. Encoded protein: CASSRDRGYAGELFF. The rearrangement uses TRBV3-1 (or the pseudogene TRBV3-2) and TRBJ2-2; the match to TRBD1 covers 10 bases. V lost 4 bases and J lost 6; bases outside the gene matches: 5. The V gene's germline CDR1 is LGHDT and CDR2 YNNKEL (reference sequence). The CDR3 is 15 residues long.

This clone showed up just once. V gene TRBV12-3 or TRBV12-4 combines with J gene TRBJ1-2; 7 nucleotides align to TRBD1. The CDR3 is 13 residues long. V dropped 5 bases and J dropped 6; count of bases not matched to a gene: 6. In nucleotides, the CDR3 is TGTGCCAGCAGTCCCGGACAGGATCATGGCTACACCTTC. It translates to CASSPGQDHGYTF.

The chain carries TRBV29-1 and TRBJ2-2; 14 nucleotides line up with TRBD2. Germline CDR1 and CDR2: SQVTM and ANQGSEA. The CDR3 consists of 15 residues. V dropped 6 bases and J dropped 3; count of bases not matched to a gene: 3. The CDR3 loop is CSVTSGRADTGELFF. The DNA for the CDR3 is TGCAGCGTGACTAGCGGGAGGGCCGACACCGGGGAGCTGTTTTTT.

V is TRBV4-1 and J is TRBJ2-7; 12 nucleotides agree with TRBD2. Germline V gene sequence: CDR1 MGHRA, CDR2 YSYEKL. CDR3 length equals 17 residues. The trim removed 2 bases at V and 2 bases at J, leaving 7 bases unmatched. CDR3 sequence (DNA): TGCGCCAGCAGCCAAAGACTAGCGGGAGCCCTCCCCTACGAGCAGTACTTC. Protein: CASSQRLAGALPYEQYF.

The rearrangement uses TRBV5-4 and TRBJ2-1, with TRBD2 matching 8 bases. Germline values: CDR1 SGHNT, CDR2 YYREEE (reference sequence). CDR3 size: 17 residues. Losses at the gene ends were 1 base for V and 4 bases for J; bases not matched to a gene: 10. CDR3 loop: CASSLFFGGDHYNEQFF. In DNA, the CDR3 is TGTGCCAGCAGCTTGTTTTTCGGGGGGGACCATTACAATGAGCAGTTCTTC. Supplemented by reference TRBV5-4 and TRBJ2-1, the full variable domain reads ETGVTQSPTHLIKTRGQQVTLRCSSQSGHNTVSWYQQALGQGPQFIFQYYREEENGRGNFPPRFSGLQFPNYSSELNVNALELDDSALYLCASSLFFGGDHYNEQFFGPGTRLTVL.

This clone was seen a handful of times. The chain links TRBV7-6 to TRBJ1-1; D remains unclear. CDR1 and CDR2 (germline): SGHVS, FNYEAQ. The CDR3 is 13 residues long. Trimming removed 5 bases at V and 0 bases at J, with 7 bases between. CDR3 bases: TGTGCCAGCAGCGGAGACTTGAACACTGAAGCTTTCTTT. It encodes CASSGDLNTEAFF.

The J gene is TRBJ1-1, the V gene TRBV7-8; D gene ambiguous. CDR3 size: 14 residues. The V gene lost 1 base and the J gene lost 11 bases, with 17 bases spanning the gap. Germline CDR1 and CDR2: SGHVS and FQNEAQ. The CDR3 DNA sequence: TGTGCCAGCAGCTTAGAACATTCCCAGGTGCATGCTTTCTTT. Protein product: CASSLEHSQVHAFF. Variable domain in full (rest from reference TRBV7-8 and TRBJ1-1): GAGVSQSPRYKVAKRGQDVALRCDPISGHVSLFWYQQALGQGPEFLTYFQNEAQLDKSGLPSDRFFAERPEGSVSTLKIQRTQQEDSAVYLCASSLEHSQVHAFFGQGTRLTVV.

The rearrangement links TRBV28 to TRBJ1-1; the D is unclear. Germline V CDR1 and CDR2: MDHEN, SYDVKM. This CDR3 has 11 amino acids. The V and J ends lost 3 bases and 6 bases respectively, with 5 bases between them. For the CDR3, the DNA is TGTGCCAGCAGTTTTCAGGCTGAAGCTTTCTTT. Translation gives CASSFQAEAFF. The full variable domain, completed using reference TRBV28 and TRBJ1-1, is DVKVTQSSRYLVKRTGEKVFLECVQDMDHENMFWYRQDPGLGLRLIYFSYDVKMKEKGDIPEGYSVSREKKERFSLILESASTNQTSMYLCASSFQAEAFFGQGTRLTVV.

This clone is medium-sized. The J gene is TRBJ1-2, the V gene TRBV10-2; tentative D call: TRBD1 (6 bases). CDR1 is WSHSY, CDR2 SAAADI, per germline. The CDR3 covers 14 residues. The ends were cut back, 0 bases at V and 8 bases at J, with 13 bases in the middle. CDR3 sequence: CASSESTGLYGYTF. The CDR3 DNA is TGCGCCAGCAGTGAGTCGACAGGTTTATACGGCTACACCTTC.

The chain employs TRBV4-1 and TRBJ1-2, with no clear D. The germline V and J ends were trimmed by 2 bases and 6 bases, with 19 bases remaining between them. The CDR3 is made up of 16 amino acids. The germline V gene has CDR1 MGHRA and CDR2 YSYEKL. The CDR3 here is CASSQPPRGRKDGYTF. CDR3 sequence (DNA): TGCGCCAGCAGCCAACCTCCCCGTGGGAGGAAAGATGGCTACACCTTC.

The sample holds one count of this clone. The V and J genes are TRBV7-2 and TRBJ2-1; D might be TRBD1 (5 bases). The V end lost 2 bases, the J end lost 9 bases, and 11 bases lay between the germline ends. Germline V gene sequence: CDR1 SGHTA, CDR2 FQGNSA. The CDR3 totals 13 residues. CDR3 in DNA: TGTGCCAGCAGCTTAAACAGGTTAAGTGAGCAGTTCTTC. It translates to CASSLNRLSEQFF.

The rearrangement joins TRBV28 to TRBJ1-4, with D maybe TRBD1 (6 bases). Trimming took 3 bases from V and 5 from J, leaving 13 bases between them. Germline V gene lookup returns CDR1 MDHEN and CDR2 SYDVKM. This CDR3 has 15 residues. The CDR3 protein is CASSFIQGLNEKLFF. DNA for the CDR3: TGTGCCAGCAGTTTTATTCAGGGGCTAAATGAAAAACTGTTTTTT.

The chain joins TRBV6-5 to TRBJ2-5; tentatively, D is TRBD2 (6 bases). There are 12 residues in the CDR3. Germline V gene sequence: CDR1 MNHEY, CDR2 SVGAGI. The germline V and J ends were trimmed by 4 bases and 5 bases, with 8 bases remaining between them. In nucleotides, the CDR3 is TGTGCCAGCAGTTCCCGGGGGGAGACCCAGTACTTC. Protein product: CASSSRGETQYF.

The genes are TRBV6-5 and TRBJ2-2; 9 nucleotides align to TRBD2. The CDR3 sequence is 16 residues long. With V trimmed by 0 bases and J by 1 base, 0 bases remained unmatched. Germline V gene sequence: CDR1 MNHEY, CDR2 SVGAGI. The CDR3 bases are TGTGCCAGCAGTTACTCGACTAGCGGGAACACCGGGGAGCTGTTTTTT. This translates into CASSYSTSGNTGELFF.

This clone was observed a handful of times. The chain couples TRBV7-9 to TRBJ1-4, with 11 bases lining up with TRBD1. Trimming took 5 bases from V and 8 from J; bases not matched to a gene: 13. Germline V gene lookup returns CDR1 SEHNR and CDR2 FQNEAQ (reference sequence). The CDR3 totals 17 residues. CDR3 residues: CASSPGTGGIYEEKLFF. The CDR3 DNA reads TGTGCCAGCAGCCCCGGGACAGGGGGAATTTACGAAGAAAAACTGTTTTTT.

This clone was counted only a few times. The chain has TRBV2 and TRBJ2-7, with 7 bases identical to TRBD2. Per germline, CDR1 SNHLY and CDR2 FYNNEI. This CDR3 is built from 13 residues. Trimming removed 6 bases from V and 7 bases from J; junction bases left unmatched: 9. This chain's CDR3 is CASSYSTSAEQYF. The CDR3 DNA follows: TGTGCCAGCAGCTACTCTACTAGCGCAGAGCAGTACTTC. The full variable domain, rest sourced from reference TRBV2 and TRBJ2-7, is EPEVTQTPSHQVTQMGQEVILRCVPISNHLYFYWYRQILGQKVEFLVSFYNNEISEKSEIFDDQFSVERPDGSNFTLKIRSTKLEDSAMYFCASSYSTSAEQYFGPGTRLTVT.

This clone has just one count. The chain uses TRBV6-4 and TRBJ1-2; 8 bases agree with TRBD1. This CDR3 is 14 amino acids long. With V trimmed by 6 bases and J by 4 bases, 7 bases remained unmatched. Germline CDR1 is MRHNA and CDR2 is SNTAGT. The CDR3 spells CASRKPQGVYGYTF. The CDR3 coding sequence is TGTGCCAGCAGAAAACCACAGGGGGTCTATGGCTACACCTTC.

The CDR3 bases are TGCGCCAGCAGCTTGGAACTAGCGGGAGCTGGCTCCTACAATGAGCAGTTCTTC. This translates into CASSLELAGAGSYNEQFF. The chain uses TRBV5-1 and TRBJ2-1; 11 nucleotides agree with TRBD2. CDR3 length: 18 amino acids. V shed 0 bases, J shed 0 bases, and the junction held 5 bases outside the gene matches. Per germline, CDR1 SGHRS and CDR2 YFSETQ.

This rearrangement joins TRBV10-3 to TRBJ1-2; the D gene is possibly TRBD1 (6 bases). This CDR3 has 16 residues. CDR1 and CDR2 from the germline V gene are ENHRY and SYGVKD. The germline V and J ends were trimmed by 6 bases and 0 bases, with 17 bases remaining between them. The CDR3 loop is CAIRDSDRVANYGYTF. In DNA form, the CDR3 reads TGTGCCATCAGGGATTCGGACAGAGTTGCTAACTATGGCTACACCTTC.